The 29 T cell receptor beta chains below all came from one sample that was sequenced in a study of cytomegalovirus exposure and HLA in healthy donors. PCR was performed using 60 Vbeta and 13 Jbeta primers. The protocol was immunoSEQ multiplex PCR, while the TCRdb copy is restricted to in-frame clones and leaves out a portion. In the table there are 95,000 to 110,000 clones, around 67% of which are singletons. The sample was PBMCs. The receptors derive from a woman in her 40s in good health and CMV-seropositive.

This clone was detected only once. This chain links TRBV9 with TRBJ1-3, with TRBD1 as a possible D gene (5 bases). V was cut by 4 bases and J by 0 bases, with 8 bases left in between. Germline CDR1 SGDLS, CDR2 YYNGEE. The CDR3 is 14 amino acids. CDR3: CASSRQFSGNTIYF. CDR3 DNA: TGTGCCAGCAGCCGACAGTTCTCTGGAAACACCATATATTTT. Drawing the rest from reference TRBV9 and TRBJ1-3, the complete variable domain is DSGVTQTPKHLITATGQRVTLRCSPRSGDLSVYWYQQSLDQGLQFLIQYYNGEERAKGNILERFSAQQFPDLHSELNLSSLELGDSALYFCASSRQFSGNTIYFGEGSWLTVV.

The V gene is TRBV4-2, the J gene TRBJ1-6; D gene ambiguous. Germline CDR1 reads LGHNA; CDR2 reads YNFKEQ. With 0 bases removed from V and 4 bases from J, the gap between germline ends came to 13 bases. This CDR3 spans 17 amino acids. This CDR3 is CASSQDMASQYNSPLHF. The CDR3 coding sequence is TGTGCCAGCAGCCAAGATATGGCATCGCAGTATAATTCACCCCTCCACTTT.

The chain joins TRBV7-6 to TRBJ1-5, with D tentatively TRBD1 (6 bases). Per germline, CDR1 SGHVS and CDR2 FNYEAQ. The CDR3 is 16 residues long. V was cut by 3 bases and J by 3 bases, with 15 bases left in between. The CDR3 region is CASSLGVRGPNQPQHF. For the CDR3, the DNA is TGTGCCAGCAGCTTGGGTGTCAGGGGACCCAATCAGCCCCAGCATTTT. Filled out from reference TRBV7-6 and TRBJ1-5, the complete variable domain reads GAGVSQSPRYKVTKRGQDVALRCDPISGHVSLYWYRQALGQGPEFLTYFNYEAQQDKSGLPNDRFSAERPEGSISTLTIQRTEQRDSAMYRCASSLGVRGPNQPQHFGDGTRLSIL.

The chain joins TRBV5-6 to TRBJ2-1; D is undetermined. Trimming cost V 4 bases and J 0 bases, with 14 bases left between them. Germline assignment: CDR1 SGHDT and CDR2 YYEEEE. CDR3 length: 16 residues. Written as DNA, the CDR3 is TGTGCCAGCAGCCACTTTGGCGGTAGCTCCTACAATGAGCAGTTCTTC. This translates into CASSHFGGSSYNEQFF.

This chain joins TRBV30 and TRBJ1-1, with TRBD1 matching 7 bases. The germline V gene has CDR1 GTSNPN and CDR2 SVGIG (reference sequence). The CDR3 covers 13 residues. After removal of 6 bases from V and 1 base from J, the junction contained 5 bases not matched to a gene. The CDR3 spells CACRGQWNTEAFF. CDR3 nucleotide sequence: TGTGCCTGTAGGGGGCAGTGGAACACTGAAGCTTTCTTT. Looking up the rest from reference TRBV30 and TRBJ1-1 gives the full variable domain: SQTIHQWPATLVQPVGSPLSLECTVEGTSNPNLYWYRQAAGRGLQLLFYSVGIGQISSEVPQNLSASRPQDRQFILSSKKLLLSDSGFYLCACRGQWNTEAFFGQGTRLTVV.

The chain is built from TRBV5-1 and TRBJ2-2, with unresolved D. The CDR3 length is 15 residues. V lost 1 base and J lost 1, with 8 bases in between. Germline CDR1 is SGHRS and CDR2 is YFSETQ. The CDR3 DNA reads as TGCGCCAGCAGCTTGTACCAGGAGAACACCGGGGAGCTGTTTTTT. It yields the protein CASSLYQENTGELFF.

CDR3 DNA sequence: TGTGCCAGCAGCTCGACAGGGGGCAATGAGCAGTTCTTC. Translation gives CASSSTGGNEQFF. The J gene is TRBJ2-1, the V gene TRBV7-9; 9 positions agree with TRBD1. The CDR3 contains 13 residues. Germline V lookup: CDR1 SEHNR, CDR2 FQNEAQ (reference sequence). Trimming removed 4 bases from V and 6 bases from J; junction bases left unmatched: 1.

This chain joins TRBV28 and TRBJ1-1; the match to TRBD1 covers 7 bases. V gave up 3 bases and J gave up 2 bases; unmatched junction bases: 12. Germline CDR1 MDHEN, CDR2 SYDVKM. The CDR3 loop spans 17 amino acids. This CDR3 reads CASSFILGRGDNTEAFF. CDR3 nucleotides: TGTGCCAGCAGTTTTATACTTGGCAGGGGGGACAACACTGAAGCTTTCTTT.

This clone was seen more than once but under ten times. The chain carries TRBV4-3 and TRBJ1-6, with 7 bases that match TRBD1. The ends lost 3 bases at V and 7 bases at J; junction bases unmatched: 3. Germline CDR1 LGHNA, CDR2 YSLEER. There are 14 residues in the CDR3. CDR3 residues: CASSQTGSNSPLHF. The CDR3 region has the DNA TGCGCCAGCAGCCAGACAGGGAGCAATTCACCCCTCCACTTT.

This clone was seen a single time. V is TRBV6-5 and J is TRBJ1-2, with D uncertain. V was shortened by 0 bases and J by 10 bases, with 15 bases between the two germline ends. The CDR3 totals 14 residues. The germline V gene has CDR1 MNHEY and CDR2 SVGAGI. The CDR3 here is CASSYSFRGSDYTF. Written as DNA, the CDR3 is TGTGCCAGCAGTTACTCGTTTCGTGGCTCTGACTACACCTTC.

This chain links TRBV5-1 with TRBJ1-6; unclear D gene. The CDR3 is made up of 13 amino acids. V dropped 2 bases and J dropped 9 bases, with 9 bases sitting between them. The germline V gene has CDR1 SGHRS and CDR2 YFSETQ. In nucleotides, the CDR3 is TGCGCCAGCAGCTTAATAACGGGTTCACCCCTCCACTTT. The encoded protein is CASSLITGSPLHF. The whole variable domain, filled in from reference TRBV5-1 and TRBJ1-6, reads KAGVTQTPRYLIKTRGQQVTLSCSPISGHRSVSWYQQTPGQGLQFLFEYFSETQRNKGNFPGRFSGRQFSNSRSEMNVSTLELGDSALYLCASSLITGSPLHFGNGTRLTVT.

J is TRBJ1-1 and V is TRBV6-1; 7 bases line up with TRBD1. The V gene's germline CDR1 is MNHNS and CDR2 SASEGT. The CDR3 runs 13 residues. J lost 4 bases, V lost 7 bases, and 6 bases had no gene match. CDR3 sequence (DNA): TGTGCCAGCACCGCGGGGACAGCCACTGAAGCTTTCTTT. The encoded protein is CASTAGTATEAFF.

The chain is built from TRBV6-1 and TRBJ2-2; the D is unclear. With 6 bases removed from V and 1 base from J, the gap between germline ends came to 6 bases. This CDR3 is built from 13 residues. Germline V gene data show CDR1 as MNHNS and CDR2 as SASEGT. The chain's CDR3 is CASREKNTGELFF. The CDR3 DNA sequence: TGTGCCAGCAGGGAGAAGAACACCGGGGAGCTGTTTTTT.

This clone appeared a few times. V gene TRBV7-6 combines with J gene TRBJ1-1; TRBD1 is a possible D gene (5 bases). The CDR3 covers 14 residues. The germline V and J ends were trimmed by 1 base and 5 bases, with 11 bases remaining between them. Germline CDR1 is SGHVS and CDR2 is FNYEAQ. CDR3 sequence reads: CASSLGGRWTEAFF. The CDR3 region has the DNA TGTGCCAGCAGCTTAGGGGGCCGGTGGACTGAAGCTTTCTTT.

This clone has a handful of counts. V is TRBV6-1 and J is TRBJ2-1, with a weak D call TRBD2 (6 bases). The V end was cut by 6 bases, the J end by 1 base, with 10 bases between. This CDR3 is built from 14 residues. Per the germline V gene, CDR1 is MNHNS and CDR2 is SASEGT. CDR3 loop: CASRVAGSYNEQFF. CDR3 in DNA: TGTGCCAGCAGGGTTGCGGGGTCCTACAATGAGCAGTTCTTC.

The rearrangement links TRBV5-5 to TRBJ1-1; tentatively, D is TRBD1 (5 bases). Germline assignment: CDR1 SGHKS and CDR2 YYEKEE (reference sequence). V lost 5 bases and J 3 bases, leaving 11 bases between the germline ends. There are 13 residues in the CDR3. The CDR3 DNA sequence: TGTGCCAGCAGTCTTCAGGGTGACACTGAAGCTTTCTTT. Translation: CASSLQGDTEAFF.

The chain has TRBV6-6 and TRBJ1-2; 7 nucleotides agree with TRBD1. CDR1 MNHNY and CDR2 SVGAGI come from the germline V gene (reference sequence). The CDR3 consists of 15 residues. After removal of 4 bases from V and 0 bases from J, the junction contained 5 bases not matched to a gene. CDR3 in amino acids: CASSFDRETNYGYTF. The CDR3 coding sequence is TGTGCCAGCAGTTTCGACAGGGAGACTAACTATGGCTACACCTTC.

The rearrangement links TRBV11-2 to TRBJ1-2; 8 positions match TRBD1. V dropped 6 bases and J dropped 3; count of bases not matched to a gene: 6. The CDR3 covers 14 residues. CDR1 is SGHAT and CDR2 is FQNNGV in the germline V gene. CDR3 sequence (DNA): TGTGCCAGCAGACAAGGACAGGGCCACTATGGCTACACCTTC. Translating gives CASRQGQGHYGYTF.

The chain is built from TRBV25-1 and TRBJ1-1; D might be TRBD1 (5 bases). The germline gives CDR1 MGHDK, CDR2 SYGVNS. The length of the CDR3 is 11 residues. V lost 6 bases and J lost 7, with 9 bases in between. This chain's CDR3 is CASRGLFEAFF. The CDR3 region has the DNA TGTGCCAGCAGGGGACTGTTTGAAGCTTTCTTT.

The chain couples TRBV6-6 to TRBJ1-1, with D maybe TRBD1 (6 bases). V lost 4 bases and J lost 6, with 12 bases in between. This CDR3 is 13 amino acids long. Per the germline V gene, CDR1 is MNHNY and CDR2 is SVGAGI (reference sequence). CDR3 sequence (DNA): TGTGCCAGCAGTTCAGGGACACCACCTGAAGCTTTCTTT. Protein sequence: CASSSGTPPEAFF.

The chain uses TRBV6-5 and TRBJ1-6, with D unresolved. This CDR3 comprises 14 residues. V dropped 0 bases and J dropped 6 bases, with 6 bases sitting between them. Germline-derived CDR1 and CDR2 are MNHEY and SVGAGI. The CDR3 sequence is CASSYSSSNSPLHF. In DNA form, the CDR3 reads TGTGCCAGCAGTTACTCGAGTAGTAATTCACCCCTCCACTTT.

The chain recombines TRBV5-1 with TRBJ2-1; the match to TRBD1 covers 7 bases. CDR3 length: 15 amino acids. V trimming: 0 bases; J trimming: 4 bases; junction bases outside the gene matches: 4. Germline V gene lookup returns CDR1 SGHRS and CDR2 YFSETQ. The CDR3 DNA follows: TGCGCCAGCAGCTTGGTTCCGGGACAGTACAATGAGCAGTTCTTC. As protein: CASSLVPGQYNEQFF.

The rearrangement uses TRBV11-3 and TRBJ1-1; 7 bases are a match to TRBD1. Looked up from germline, CDR1 is SGHNT and CDR2 is YENEEA. V dropped 6 bases and J dropped 1; count of bases not matched to a gene: 5. This CDR3 region has 14 residues. CDR3: CASSPGTANTEAFF. Written as DNA, the CDR3 is TGTGCCAGCAGTCCCGGGACAGCGAACACTGAAGCTTTCTTT.

This rearrangement joins TRBV2 to TRBJ1-2; 7 positions agree with TRBD1. The CDR3 consists of 14 residues. The germline V gene has CDR1 SNHLY and CDR2 FYNNEI. V shed 6 bases, J shed 0 bases, and the junction held 4 bases outside the gene matches. The CDR3, as DNA: TGTGCCAGCAGGAGGGACAGTACTAACTATGGCTACACCTTC. Translation gives CASRRDSTNYGYTF.

The chain has TRBV5-1 and TRBJ1-3; 7 bases agree with TRBD1. This CDR3 spans 15 amino acids. The germline V gene has CDR1 SGHRS and CDR2 YFSETQ. Unmatched junction bases numbered 5, after V lost 4 bases and J lost 1 base. DNA of the CDR3: TGCGCCAGCAGCGAGATGACAGGGTCTGGAAACACCATATATTTT. Translating it yields CASSEMTGSGNTIYF.

This clone was seen just once. The chain couples TRBV27 to TRBJ2-5; D unclear. The CDR3 runs to 12 residues. V was shortened by 6 bases and J by 5 bases, with 10 bases between the two germline ends. Germline CDR1 reads MNHEY; CDR2 reads SMNVEV (reference sequence). The CDR3 region is CASSHTLETQYF. The CDR3 nucleotides are TGTGCCAGCAGCCACACCCTTGAGACCCAGTACTTC.

The V and J genes are TRBV5-4 and TRBJ2-1; D gene unclear. This CDR3 contains 13 residues. Looked up from germline, CDR1 is SGHNT and CDR2 is YYREEE (reference sequence). Trimming stripped 3 bases from V and 5 bases from J, with 9 bases between. The CDR3 sequence: CASSSGPHNEQFF. The CDR3, as DNA: TGTGCCAGCAGCTCTGGGCCCCACAATGAGCAGTTCTTC.

This chain uses TRBV6-1 with TRBJ1-2; 7 nucleotides line up with TRBD1. CDR3 length equals 13 residues. V gave up 5 bases and J gave up 5 bases; unmatched junction bases: 5. CDR1 and CDR2 (germline): MNHNS, SASEGT. The CDR3 loop reads CASSPDRDYGYTF. CDR3 DNA sequence: TGTGCCAGCAGTCCCGACAGGGATTATGGCTACACCTTC.

Only a few counts were recorded for this clone. The chain uses TRBV5-1 and TRBJ1-4; a possible D gene is TRBD1 (5 bases). The CDR3 has 13 residues. Germline loops: CDR1 SGHRS, CDR2 YFSETQ. V lost 5 bases to trimming and J lost 8 bases, with 13 bases between them. The CDR3 loop is CASSGQGLEKLFF. The CDR3 DNA follows: TGCGCCAGCAGTGGGCAGGGACTCGAAAAACTGTTTTTT.